The clone carrying this T cell receptor (beta chain) was detected only once. Antigen specificity is unknown. These data belong to a study of OX40 agonist ivuxolimab in advanced cancers. TCRdb keeps only in-frame clones here, not all; method: immunoSEQ multiplex PCR. Of more than 55,000 clones in the sample, roughly 92% are singletons; the top ten hold 13%. On cycle 4 day 1 and cycle 7 day 1, as well as at baseline, blood was sampled. Overall study findings and caveats: People who partly responded at 0.1-3.0 mg/kg had some of the least clonal expansion seen.

This receptor was obtained from an adult with an advanced solid tumor such as melanoma, head and neck, liver or kidney cancer. Sequences were derived from CD4+ or CD8+ T cells sorted from blood, sampled in a trial of the OX40 agonist ivuxolimab.

This CDR3 reads CASSSGLTTYEQYF. The CDR3 nucleotides read TGTGCCAGCAGCTCGGGACTAACAACCTACGAGCAGTACTTC. J is TRBJ2-7 and V is TRBV7-9; 7 bases match TRBD2. Per germline, CDR1 SEHNR and CDR2 FQNEAQ (reference sequence). V shed 4 bases, J shed 2 bases, and the junction held 5 bases outside the gene matches. The CDR3 consists of 14 residues. Filled out from reference TRBV7-9 and TRBJ2-7, the complete variable domain reads DTGVSQNPRHKITKRGQNVTFRCDPISEHNRLYWYRQTLGQGPEFLTYFQNEAQLEKSRLLSDRFSAERPKGSFSTLEIQRTEQGDSAMYLCASSSGLTTYEQYFGPGTRLTVT.